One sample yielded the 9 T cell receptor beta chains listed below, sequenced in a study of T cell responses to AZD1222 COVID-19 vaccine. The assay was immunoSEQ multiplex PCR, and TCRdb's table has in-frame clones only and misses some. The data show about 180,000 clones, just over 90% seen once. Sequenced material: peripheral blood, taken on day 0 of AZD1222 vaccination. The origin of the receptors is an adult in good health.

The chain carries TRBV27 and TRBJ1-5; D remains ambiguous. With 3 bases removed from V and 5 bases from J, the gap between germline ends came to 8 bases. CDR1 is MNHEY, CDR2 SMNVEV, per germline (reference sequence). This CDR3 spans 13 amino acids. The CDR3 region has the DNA TGTGCCAGCAGTTTCTTTCCCGATCAGCCCCAGCATTTT. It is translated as CASSFFPDQPQHF.

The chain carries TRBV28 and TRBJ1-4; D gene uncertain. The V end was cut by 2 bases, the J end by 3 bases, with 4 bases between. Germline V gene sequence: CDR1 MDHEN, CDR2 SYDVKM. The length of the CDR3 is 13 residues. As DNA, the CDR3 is TGTGCCAGCAGTTTAAGAGCTAATGAAAAACTGTTTTTT. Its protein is CASSLRANEKLFF.

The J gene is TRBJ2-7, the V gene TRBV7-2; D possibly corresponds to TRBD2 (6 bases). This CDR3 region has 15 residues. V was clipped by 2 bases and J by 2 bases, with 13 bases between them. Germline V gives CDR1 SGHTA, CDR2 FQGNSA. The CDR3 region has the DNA TGTGCCAGCAGCTTATTTATTGGGGAGGCCTACGAGCAGTACTTC. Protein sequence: CASSLFIGEAYEQYF.

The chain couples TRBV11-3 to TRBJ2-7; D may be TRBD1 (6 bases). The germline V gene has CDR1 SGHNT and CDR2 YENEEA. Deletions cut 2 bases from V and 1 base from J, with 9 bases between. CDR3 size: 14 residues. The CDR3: CASSLPGQSYEQYF. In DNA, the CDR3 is TGTGCCAGCAGCTTACCAGGACAGTCCTACGAGCAGTACTTC.

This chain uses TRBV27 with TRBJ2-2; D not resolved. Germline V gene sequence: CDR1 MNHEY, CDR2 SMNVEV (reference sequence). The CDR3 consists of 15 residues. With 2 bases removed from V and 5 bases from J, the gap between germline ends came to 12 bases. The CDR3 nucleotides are TGTGCCAGCAGTTTAGGCGAACCAGTGACCGGGGAGCTGTTTTTT. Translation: CASSLGEPVTGELFF.

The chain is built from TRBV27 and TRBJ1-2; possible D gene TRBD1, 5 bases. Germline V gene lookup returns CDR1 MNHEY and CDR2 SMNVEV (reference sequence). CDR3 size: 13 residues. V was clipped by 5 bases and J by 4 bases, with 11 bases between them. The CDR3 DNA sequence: TGTGCCAGCAGTCCGACAGATTTCTATGGCTACACCTTC. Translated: CASSPTDFYGYTF.

The CDR3 spells CASSWDRNTEAFF. For the CDR3, the DNA is TGTGCCAGCAGCTGGGACAGGAACACTGAAGCTTTCTTT. The chain carries TRBV27 and TRBJ1-1; 7 nucleotides line up with TRBD1. Trimming removed 6 bases from V and 1 base from J; junction bases left unmatched: 2. The length of the CDR3 is 13 residues. Germline V gene data show CDR1 as MNHEY and CDR2 as SMNVEV (reference sequence).

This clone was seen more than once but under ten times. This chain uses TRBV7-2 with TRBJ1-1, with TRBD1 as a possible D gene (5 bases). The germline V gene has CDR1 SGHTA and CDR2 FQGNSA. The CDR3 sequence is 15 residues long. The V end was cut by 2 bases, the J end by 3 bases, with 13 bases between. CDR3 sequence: CASSLTGGIDTEAFF. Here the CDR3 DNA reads TGTGCCAGCAGCTTAACGGGGGGGATTGACACTGAAGCTTTCTTT.

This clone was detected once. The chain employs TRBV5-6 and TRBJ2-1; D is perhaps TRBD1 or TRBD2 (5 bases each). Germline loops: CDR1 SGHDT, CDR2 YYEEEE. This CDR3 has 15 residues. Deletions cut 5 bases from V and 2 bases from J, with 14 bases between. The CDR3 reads CASRSRGATYNEQFF. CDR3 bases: TGTGCCAGCAGATCCCGGGGCGCAACCTACAATGAGCAGTTCTTC.